This T cell receptor (beta chain) appears in the sequencing data of a study of T cell responses to AZD1222 COVID-19 vaccine (dated by TCRdb to the early 2020s). Broadly, across the study: A total of around 240 trial participants underwent TCR sequencing, of whom 200 to 220 received two doses of AZD1222 and some 25 received two doses of the MenACWY control vaccine. Trial participants were enrolled by age into 18-55, 56-69 and 70-plus year subgroups, with around 150, 28 and 57 TCR-sequenced participants respectively. Broad study findings and their caveats: Most participants were white British and females outnumbered males, and the authors suggested that clonal diversity may have been underestimated. In the small 56-69-year group, the increase in depth fell short of significance, most likely because of low power. Epitopes outside the regions mutated in the B.1.351 and B.1.1.7 variants were reportedly recognized by nearly half of the unique spike-specific TCRs. Conclusions about previously exposed vaccinees are limited because only six or seven AZD1222 recipients were SARS-CoV-2 seropositive at baseline. No day 14 peak-response samples were available, so repertoires were characterized only after the peak T cell response. CD4 TCRs associated with the vaccine covered the entire spike protein, and the dominant responses were in regions 160-218 and 743-854. A significant rise in spike-specific TCR breadth and depth was observed after two AZD1222 doses relative to day 0 and relative to MenACWY recipients.

The sample's time point, from its label and the paper: about 28 days (+/-7) after the second vaccine dose. The sample's treatment or condition label, decoded: meningococcal conjugate vaccine given as trial control. Vaccinee samples were obtained from the UK trials COV001 and COV002, which included a single-blind randomized controlled phase 2/3 trial of AZD1222 (ChAdOx1 nCoV-19) in healthy adults. Trial participant PBMC samples were collected at day 0 and day 28 after the second dose for TCRbeta chain sequencing. Note on this clone: It lacks a known antigen. Within one base of it there is no much larger clone, and no base qualities were kept.

The CDR3 regions of human TCRbeta chains were analyzed by immunosequencing. From the authors' description of their analysis: TCRs in the repertoires were matched against a reference library of SARS-CoV-2-specific TCRs that had been generated with the MIRA antigen-specificity platform. Breadth was defined as the fraction of unique TCRs that were SARS-CoV-2-associated. Depth was defined as the fraction of total T cells that were SARS-CoV-2-associated. Each spike-specific TCR was assigned to its reactive spike region and to a CD4 or CD8 class using the MIRA data. Log10-transformed breadth and depth values were compared by one-way ANOVA with Sidak's multiple comparisons tests. Entries here come from immuneACCESS through TCRdb and include only in-frame sequences with V and J called. Some clones fail to appear in such tables; in the studies checked, an unresolved V gene covers under half of the shortfall, and the cause of the remainder is unknown. The V and J calls and the clone size are those of that table, but D and trimming were determined from the DNA. Here the sample has 200,000 to 250,000 clones; 90% to 95% occur a single time. Of the sample, 1.7% is held by the ten largest clones.

V is clipped by 6 bases and J by 7 bases, and the sequence between their germline boundaries is 10 bases long. CDR1 LGHNA and CDR2 YNFKEQ are derived from the germline V gene. The CDR3 covers 12 residues, taking in both the cysteine and the phenylalanine. The retained sequence is limited to the CDR3, 36 bases, with the frame set at the first base. The material was peripheral blood, obtained 28 days after the second dose of the MenACWY control vaccine. This sequence was found in an adult who received the MenACWY meningococcal vaccine as a control. In this chain, TRBV4-2 is recombined with TRBJ2-1, with a tentative D gene TRBD2 over 5 matching bases. This receptor has the CDR3 CASSKAANEQFF. In nucleotide form, the sequence is TGTGCCAGCAGTAAAGCGGCGAATGAGCAGTTCTTC.